What follows are 4 T cell receptor beta chains derived from one specimen sequenced in a study of blood T cell repertoires in COVID-19. This table comes from immunoSEQ multiplex PCR, and its TCRdb copy is limited to in-frame clones, with some not included. Of over 70,000 clones detected, roughly four fifths appear once; the ten largest clones hold about 2.1%. Sequenced input: peripheral blood. These receptors were taken from a man in his 70s with COVID-19, enrolled during active disease.

This clone was seen at least ten times. The chain combines TRBV28 with TRBJ2-2; 8 nucleotides align to TRBD2. The length of the CDR3 is 16 residues. Looked up from germline, CDR1 is MDHEN and CDR2 is SYDVKM. Germline trimming cut 6 bases from V and 0 bases from J; bases unmatched to any gene: 6. CDR3 amino acids: CASRLHSGTNTGELFF. The CDR3 bases are TGTGCCAGCAGATTACATAGCGGGACGAACACCGGGGAGCTGTTTTTT.

This chain links TRBV7-9 with TRBJ2-1; 8 bases fit TRBD2. Germline CDR1 reads SEHNR; CDR2 reads FQNEAQ (reference sequence). The CDR3 is 16 residues long. Losses at the gene ends were 1 base for V and 6 bases for J; bases not matched to a gene: 8. The CDR3 loop reads CASSLETGLGGNEQFF. CDR3 DNA sequence: TGTGCCAGCAGCTTAGAAACGGGACTAGGAGGCAATGAGCAGTTCTTC. The complete variable domain, with remaining parts taken from reference TRBV7-9 and TRBJ2-1, reads DTGVSQNPRHKITKRGQNVTFRCDPISEHNRLYWYRQTLGQGPEFLTYFQNEAQLEKSRLLSDRFSAERPKGSFSTLEIQRTEQGDSAMYLCASSLETGLGGNEQFFGPGTRLTVL.

The V gene is TRBV24-1, the J gene TRBJ1-2; 7 bases align to TRBD1. The CDR3 totals 12 residues. The V segment lost 10 bases and the J segment 4 bases; nucleotides outside the gene matches: 5. Germline V lookup: CDR1 KGHDR, CDR2 SFDVKD. The DNA for the CDR3 is TGTGCCACTAGGGACAGCGTCTATGGCTACACCTTC. Protein product: CATRDSVYGYTF.

The table lists this clone with a count of one. In nucleotides, the CDR3 is TGCGCCAGCAGCTCCGGCGGAGTTTGGGGCTTGGGCTACGAGCAGTACTTC. This sequence encodes CASSSGGVWGLGYEQYF. V gene TRBV5-1 combines with J gene TRBJ2-7; weak D call: TRBD1 (5 bases). This CDR3 spans 17 amino acids. V dropped 3 bases and J dropped 3 bases, with 22 bases sitting between them. Germline values: CDR1 SGHRS, CDR2 YFSETQ.